What follows are 15 T cell receptor beta chains derived from one specimen sequenced in a study of regulatory T cells in long-lasting Graves disease (dated by TCRdb to the early 2020s). The library was made by multiplex PCR. TCRdb records Illumina HiSeq 4000 as the sequencer. CDR3 regions were amplified by Arm-PCR with iRepertoire HTBI primers to construct TCR beta libraries. TCRdb reprocessed the public reads (quality trimming at Q25 with fastp, clone calling with MiXCR) and kept in-frame beta chains. Here each entry gathers all rows of one CDR3 protein and keeps the most common genes and DNA. The sample table holds 350,000 to 550,000 distinct CDR3 sequences, of which about 16% were seen once. The ten top clones hold less than 30% of the sample. The time point label on this specimen signifies: newly diagnosed GD, antithyroid drugs for less than 3 months. For both TCR sequencing and RNA sequencing, RNA was extracted from PBMCs using TRIzol.

The data were also submitted as part of a second study, on T cells in Graves' hyperthyroidism and ophthalmopathy.

Here the sequenced sample was peripheral blood mononuclear cells (PBMCs), taken at new diagnosis, from a patient treated with antithyroid drugs. The source is a woman aged 18-35 years with Graves disease. Donor details come from another sample of the same person, matched by shared clones.

This clonotype was counted a few times. A much more abundant neighbour one base away suggests this may be a read error. The chain uses TRBV7-2 and TRBJ1-2, with 7 bases that match TRBD1. V shed 3 bases and J 0 bases; nucleotides not matched to a gene: 1. The CDR3 spans 14 residues. Per germline, CDR1 SGHTA and CDR2 FQGNSA. CDR3 DNA sequence: TGTGCCAGCAGCTTCGACAGGGCTAACTATGGCTACACCTTC. Protein sequence: CASSFDRANYGYTF. Variable domain in full (rest from reference TRBV7-2 and TRBJ1-2): GAGVSQSPSNKVTEKGKDVELRCDPISGHTALYWYRQSLGQGLEFLIYFQGNSAPDKSGLPSDRFSAERTGGSVSTLTIQRTQQEDSAVYLCASSFDRANYGYTFGSGTRLTVV.

This clonotype came up many times. V and J are TRBV3-1 and TRBJ1-5; maybe TRBD1 (5 bases). CDR1 LGHDT and CDR2 YNNKEL come from the germline V gene (reference sequence). V was clipped by 0 bases and J by 9 bases, with 12 bases between them. The CDR3 runs to 14 residues. The CDR3 sequence is CASSQDFSGPPQHF. CDR3 DNA sequence: TGTGCCAGCAGCCAAGATTTCTCGGGGCCGCCCCAGCATTTT.

The CDR3 reads CASSPRTGGHTEAFF. The CDR3, as DNA: TGTGCCAGCAGCCCCCGAACAGGCGGTCACACTGAAGCTTTCTTT. This chain links TRBV12-3 or TRBV12-4 with TRBJ1-1; D is perhaps TRBD1 (5 bases). The CDR3 is 15 amino acids. V was shortened by 6 bases and J by 3 bases, with 17 bases between the two germline ends.

This clonotype was recorded many times. The chain has TRBV6-1 and TRBJ2-5, with TRBD2 matching 14 bases. The V segment lost 4 bases and the J segment 5 bases; nucleotides outside the gene matches: 3. From germline, CDR1 is MNHNS and CDR2 SASEGT. The CDR3 extends over 15 amino acids. This CDR3 reads CASSGLAGGTETQYF. As DNA, the CDR3 is TGTGCCAGCAGTGGACTAGCGGGAGGGACGGAGACCCAGTACTTC.

The sample holds many counts of this clonotype. The chain is built from TRBV2 and TRBJ2-5, with TRBD2 matching 7 bases. The CDR3 runs to 14 residues. The junction had 6 bases not matched to a gene; V was cut back by 3 bases and J by 5 bases. CDR1 is SNHLY and CDR2 is FYNNEI in the germline V gene. Here the CDR3 reads CASSDLGLGETQYF. The CDR3 DNA follows: TGTGCCAGCAGTGACCTTGGACTAGGGGAGACCCAGTACTTC.

V gene TRBV20-1 combines with J gene TRBJ2-1, with 13 bases matching TRBD2. The V segment lost 6 bases and the J segment 8 bases; nucleotides outside the gene matches: 4. The CDR3 loop spans 13 amino acids. The germline CDR1 and CDR2 sequences are DFQATT and SNEGSKA (reference sequence). The CDR3 region has the DNA TGCAGTGCCCGGACTAGCGGGAGTTATGAGCAGTTCTTC. Its protein product is CSARTSGSYEQFF.

On this clonotype itself: Compared with germline, one end of the junction differs, possibly owing to a read error. The chain combines TRBV5-6 with TRBJ1-6, with 7 bases lining up with TRBD1. The germline gives CDR1 SGHDT, CDR2 YYEEEE. The CDR3 has 13 amino acids. CDR3 in amino acids: CASSLGQGSPPHF. The CDR3 nucleotides read TGTGCCAGCAGCTTGGGACAGGGCTCACCCCCCCACTTT.

There are a few counts of this clonotype. This chain links TRBV4-3 with TRBJ1-1, with D perhaps matching TRBD1 (5 bases). V was clipped by 0 bases and J by 0 bases, with 14 bases between them. The CDR3 totals 17 residues. Germline V lookup: CDR1 LGHNA, CDR2 YSLEER. The CDR3 protein is CASSQDAFRGLNTEAFF. The CDR3 DNA reads as TGCGCCAGCAGCCAAGATGCGTTTAGGGGCTTGAACACTGAAGCTTTCTTT.

This clonotype was seen ten or more times. The gene calls are TRBV10-3 and TRBJ2-7, with D tentatively TRBD2 (5 bases). V was cut by 7 bases and J by 4 bases, with 14 bases left in between. CDR1 is ENHRY, CDR2 SYGVKD, per germline. The CDR3 is 13 amino acids. CDR3 in amino acids: CAITRSPGYEQYF. In nucleotides, the CDR3 is TGTGCCATCACACGGTCTCCGGGATACGAGCAGTACTTC.

At least ten counts were recorded for this clonotype. The chain carries TRBV28 and TRBJ1-4; TRBD1 is a possible D gene (5 bases). CDR1 is MDHEN and CDR2 is SYDVKM in the germline V gene. V lost 2 bases and J 0 bases, leaving 13 bases between the germline ends. CDR3 length: 17 residues. CDR3 protein: CASSLRQGLATNEKLFF. Here the CDR3 DNA reads TGTGCCAGCAGTTTAAGGCAGGGTCTTGCAACTAATGAAAAACTGTTTTTT.

This clonotype has just one count. The chain links TRBV10-3 to TRBJ1-1, with D hard to call. Germline CDR1 ENHRY, CDR2 SYGVKD. The CDR3 is made up of 13 amino acids. With 2 bases removed from V and 4 bases from J, the gap between germline ends came to 8 bases. The CDR3 bases are TGTGCCATCAGTGAGGGCCGGGGCACTGAAGCTTTCTTT. It codes for CAISEGRGTEAFF.

This clonotype has a count of ten or more. This sequence joins TRBV6-1 and TRBJ2-1; 9 nucleotides align to TRBD1. Germline lookup yields CDR1 MNHNS and CDR2 SASEGT. Trimming took 0 bases from V and 0 from J; bases not matched to a gene: 3. This CDR3 region has 17 residues. DNA of the CDR3: TGTGCCAGCAGTGAAGCCCTGGACAGGGGCTCCTACAATGAGCAGTTCTTC. Its protein is CASSEALDRGSYNEQFF.

This clonotype was observed many times. The chain combines TRBV20-1 with TRBJ2-3, with 7 bases that match TRBD2. V shed 3 bases, J shed 8 bases, and the junction held 11 bases outside the gene matches. CDR1 and CDR2 (germline): DFQATT, SNEGSKA (reference sequence). This CDR3 has 14 residues. The CDR3: CSASEGLGIGTQYF. The CDR3 nucleotides read TGCAGTGCTAGTGAAGGACTAGGAATTGGTACGCAGTATTTT.

This clonotype was seen many times. V and J are TRBV6-1 and TRBJ2-3, with 12 bases identical to TRBD2. This CDR3 has 18 residues. The V and J ends lost 6 bases and 0 bases, in that order; junction bases with no gene match: 10. The germline gives CDR1 MNHNS, CDR2 SASEGT. This chain's CDR3 is CASRVGLAGGPSTDTQYF. CDR3 nucleotides: TGTGCCAGCAGAGTAGGGCTAGCGGGAGGGCCGAGCACAGATACGCAGTATTTT.

This clonotype was seen repeatedly, ten times or more. The rearrangement links TRBV27 to TRBJ2-3; D is uncertain. This CDR3 spans 15 amino acids. With 3 bases removed from V and 1 base from J, the gap between germline ends came to 11 bases. CDR1 and CDR2 (germline): MNHEY, SMNVEV (reference sequence). Written as DNA, the CDR3 is TGTGCCAGCAGTTTGATCGGCTACGGCACAGATACGCAGTATTTT. It encodes CASSLIGYGTDTQYF.